The 10 T cell receptor beta chains presented below share a single source sample, sequenced in a study of monozygotic twins with inflammatory bowel disease. Reprocessing the 5' RACE reads, TCRdb reports a single entry for every CDR3 protein and omits DNA. The repertoire shows a few hundred thousand distinct CDR3 sequences; the top ten hold 2.5% to 3%. Sample: blood. The origin of the receptors is a human donor with ulcerative colitis or Crohn's disease, or a healthy co-twin of an affected twin (not recorded which).

The chain employs TRBV19 and TRBJ1-4; TCRdb calls TRBD1, which cannot be checked without DNA. The CDR3 has 12 residues. Looked up from germline, CDR1 is LNHDA and CDR2 is SQIVND (reference sequence). The CDR3 sequence is CASGTANEKLFF.

The CDR3 reads CSVERDRGSYEQYF. The rearrangement links TRBV29-1 to TRBJ2-7; TCRdb picks TRBD1, but there is no DNA to check that call. The V gene's germline CDR1 is SQVTM and CDR2 ANQGSEA. The CDR3 loop spans 14 amino acids.

The CDR3: CASSQEGDTISYNEQFF. The chain is built from TRBV4-3 and TRBJ2-1; the TRBD1 assignment by TCRdb is unverifiable without DNA. Germline V gene lookup returns CDR1 LGHNA and CDR2 YSLEER. The CDR3 spans 17 residues.

J is TRBJ2-7 and V is TRBV9; TCRdb's D gene call, TRBD1, goes unchecked for lack of DNA. The CDR3 contains 15 residues. The germline V gene has CDR1 SGDLS and CDR2 YYNGEE. CDR3 in amino acids: CASSPRTGSPYEQYF.

This chain joins TRBV20-1 and TRBJ2-3; there is no DNA to check the TCRdb D call of TRBD1. In germline, CDR1 is DFQATT, CDR2 SNEGSKA (reference sequence). This CDR3 has 14 residues. CDR3 in amino acids: CSAPGTGGTDTQYF.

The CDR3 is CASSYKGQMTTMFANTGELFF. The rearrangement joins TRBV6-2 or TRBV6-3 to TRBJ2-2; TCRdb's D gene call, TRBD1, goes unchecked for lack of DNA. CDR1 MNHEY and CDR2 SVGEGT come from the germline V gene. The CDR3 runs 21 residues.

The chain has TRBV20-1 and TRBJ1-1; the D gene TCRdb calls, TRBD1, cannot be checked with no DNA. The CDR3 totals 15 residues. From germline, CDR1 is DFQATT and CDR2 SNEGSKA (reference sequence). The CDR3 sequence: CSAQAGTGGNTEAFF.

The chain carries TRBV6-2 or TRBV6-3 and TRBJ2-7; as DNA is missing, the TRBD1 call by TCRdb cannot be tested. CDR1 MNHEY and CDR2 SVGEGT come from the germline V gene. CDR3 length: 15 residues. The CDR3 spells CASIVLRDHSYEQYF.

The chain employs TRBV19 and TRBJ2-3; TCRdb gives TRBD2 as the D gene, but with no DNA this cannot be confirmed. From germline, CDR1 is LNHDA and CDR2 SQIVND (reference sequence). The CDR3 covers 14 residues. The CDR3 is CASRPRGSTDTQYF.

V is TRBV12-3 or TRBV12-4 and J is TRBJ2-4; lacking DNA, the TRBD1 call made by TCRdb goes unchecked. The CDR3 has 14 amino acids. CDR3 sequence: CASSQTGSQNIQYF.